Detailed here is one TCR beta chain. This CDR3 has 12 amino acids. Trimming pared 4 bases from V and 4 bases from J, leaving 10 bases between. Looked up from germline, CDR1 is SQVTM and CDR2 is ANQGSEA. The sample is drawn from a study of patients and donors after allogeneic stem cell transplantation. Via MiXCR, TCRdb re-called the RT-PCR reads, giving one row per CDR3 protein. Here the sample spans approximately 150,000 distinct CDR3 sequences, about a third being singletons. This chain uses TRBV29-1 with TRBJ1-2; the D is unclear. Specimen: blood, either unsorted or a sorted T cell fraction (not recorded which). The clonotype comes from a human donor who was either an allogeneic HSCT recipient or a stem cell or donor lymphocyte infusion donor (not recorded which). It is not recorded whose cells these are; they may come from a transplant donor. CDR3 sequence (DNA): TGCAGCGTTGGCGTAGGAACCTATGGCTACACCTTC. This gives the protein CSVGVGTYGYTF.